This TCR beta chain was retrieved from a study of control samples from healthy donors and cancer patients. TCRdb's copy holds only in-frame clones and misses some; the assay was immunoSEQ multiplex PCR. The table includes 48,000 or so clones, over 90% detected once. Germline V gives CDR1 SGHDT, CDR2 YYEEEE. Deletions cut 4 bases from V and 2 bases from J, with 7 bases between. This CDR3 region has 13 residues. The material sequenced was PBMCs. The chain joins TRBV5-6 to TRBJ1-3; D is undetermined. The TCR sequence derives from a woman aged 45-65 years with head and neck cancer. The CDR3 spells CASSLGPGNTIYF. The CDR3 DNA reads TGTGCCAGCAGCCTCGGACCTGGAAACACCATATATTTT.